Shown below are 8 T cell receptor beta chains from a single sample sequenced in a study of T-cell memory formation after mild COVID-19. TCRdb processed the 5' RACE reads anew with MiXCR; each CDR3 protein has one entry. This sample has 550,000 to 600,000 distinct CDR3 sequences, with roughly a fifth found just once. Sequenced material: PBMCs or a T cell subset sorted from them (not recorded which). These receptors all come from an adult woman who had mild COVID-19 (a few samples of this study predate the infection). Cell type and time point are not known.

CDR3 amino acids: CASSLVRAGNTIYF. The CDR3 DNA follows: TGTGCCAGCAGCTTGGTCAGGGCTGGAAACACCATATATTTT. The chain uses TRBV7-2 and TRBJ1-3; tentative D call: TRBD1 (5 bases). Germline CDR1 SGHTA, CDR2 FQGNSA. V shed 3 bases and J shed 2 bases, with 8 bases lying between them. The CDR3 loop spans 14 amino acids.

The chain has TRBV13 and TRBJ1-2; the D gene is possibly TRBD1 (6 bases). Trimming shortened V by 4 bases and J by 3 bases, and 12 bases separated the two germline ends. The CDR3 contains 14 residues. CDR1 is PRHDT, CDR2 FYEKMQ, per germline (reference sequence). The CDR3 DNA sequence: TGTGCCAGCAGCTCCTTGACAGGCGACTATGGCTACACCTTC. Translating gives CASSSLTGDYGYTF.

In this sample, this clonotype turned up a few times. The chain is built from TRBV2 and TRBJ2-7; either TRBD1 or TRBD2 may supply D (5 bases each). This CDR3 is 16 amino acids long. V lost 1 base, J lost 5 bases, and 18 bases lay in between. CDR1 is SNHLY and CDR2 is FYNNEI in the germline V gene. Written as DNA, the CDR3 is TGTGCCAGCAGTGAAGAGGCCGGGACGGCGTATGACGAGCAGTACTTC. Encoded protein: CASSEEAGTAYDEQYF. The full variable domain, with the rest looked up from reference TRBV2 and TRBJ2-7, is EPEVTQTPSHQVTQMGQEVILRCVPISNHLYFYWYRQILGQKVEFLVSFYNNEISEKSEIFDDQFSVERPDGSNFTLKIRSTKLEDSAMYFCASSEEAGTAYDEQYFGPGTRLTVT.

V gene TRBV2 combines with J gene TRBJ2-3; no clear D. The CDR3 sequence is 13 residues long. Germline V gives CDR1 SNHLY, CDR2 FYNNEI. Trimming removed 6 bases from V and 3 bases from J, with 10 bases in between. In nucleotides, the CDR3 is TGTGCCAGCAGCGCCGACGGGACAGATACGCAGTATTTT. Encoded protein: CASSADGTDTQYF.

This clonotype was found a few times. CDR3 nucleotides: TGCAGCGTTGTTTCTCCCCCTCCAGGGAACACTGAAGCTTTCTTT. It translates to CSVVSPPPGNTEAFF. The gene calls are TRBV29-1 and TRBJ1-1; D is unclear. Germline V lookup: CDR1 SQVTM, CDR2 ANQGSEA. The length of the CDR3 is 15 residues. The V gene lost 4 bases and the J gene lost 1 base, with 16 bases spanning the gap.

The table lists this clonotype with a few counts. This chain connects TRBV10-3 to TRBJ2-7, with TRBD1 matching 8 bases. The CDR3 loop spans 15 amino acids. Germline V gene sequence: CDR1 ENHRY, CDR2 SYGVKD. V dropped 4 bases and J dropped 1; count of bases not matched to a gene: 6. This chain's CDR3 is CAISGTGSGSYEQYF. Written as DNA, the CDR3 is TGTGCCATCAGTGGGACAGGGTCGGGGTCCTACGAGCAGTACTTC.

The rearrangement links TRBV30 to TRBJ2-7; D may correspond to TRBD1 or TRBD2 (5 bases each). CDR1 is GTSNPN and CDR2 is SVGIG in the germline V gene (reference sequence). V dropped 1 base and J dropped 2 bases, with 15 bases sitting between them. This CDR3 comprises 15 residues. The CDR3 reads CAWSAPGTQAYEQYF. The CDR3 coding sequence is TGTGCCTGGAGTGCGCCCGGGACGCAAGCCTACGAGCAGTACTTC.

V is TRBV4-2 and J is TRBJ2-2; no firm D call. V was trimmed by 3 bases and J by 10 bases, leaving 6 bases between them. The CDR3 runs to 11 residues. Germline CDR1 and CDR2: LGHNA and YNFKEQ. The CDR3 nucleotides read TGTGCCAGCAGCCATCTGGAGGAGCTGTTTTTT. Protein: CASSHLEELFF.